The next 21 T cell receptor beta chains were all read from a single sample in a study of T-cell memory formation after mild COVID-19 (dated by TCRdb to the early 2020s). Libraries came from 5' RACE. Sequencing took place on an Illumina NovaSeq 6000. TCRdb redid the processing of the public reads, applying fastp at Q25 and MiXCR, and retained in-frame beta chains. Every distinct CDR3 protein forms one entry, paired with its most common genes and DNA. The sample profile shows over 300,000 distinct CDR3 sequences; 20% of them were found once. 20% to 25% of the sample belongs to the ten largest clones. Sequenced: PBMCs or a T cell subset sorted from them (not recorded which). The receptor set was obtained from a man younger than 35 who had mild COVID-19 (a few samples of this study predate the infection). The sample titles of this study are shuffled in the database, so cell type and time point are left out; the donor was told from shared clones.

This clonotype was observed a few times. The chain is built from TRBV10-1 and TRBJ2-3; 11 positions match TRBD2. The CDR3 loop spans 16 amino acids. V lost 1 base, J lost 6 bases, and 6 bases stayed unmatched. Germline-derived CDR1 and CDR2 are WNHNN and SYGVQD (reference sequence). CDR3 sequence: CASSEFIAGGPDTQYF. CDR3 DNA sequence: TGCGCCAGCAGTGAGTTTATAGCGGGGGGGCCCGATACGCAGTATTTT.

The V gene is TRBV29-1, the J gene TRBJ2-3, with 11 bases fitting TRBD1. The V segment lost 3 bases and the J segment 2 bases; nucleotides outside the gene matches: 7. Germline assignment: CDR1 SQVTM and CDR2 ANQGSEA. The CDR3 loop spans 16 amino acids. The CDR3, as DNA: TGCAGCGTTGATCAGGACAGGGGGCTGGACACAGATACGCAGTATTTT. Translating it yields CSVDQDRGLDTDTQYF.

The chain couples TRBV6-2 or TRBV6-3 to TRBJ1-3; D might be TRBD1 (5 bases). Germline loops: CDR1 MNHEY, CDR2 SVGEGT. This CDR3 contains 14 residues. V lost 8 bases and J 0 bases, leaving 11 bases between the germline ends. CDR3 residues: CASATVVSGNTIYF. The CDR3 coding sequence is TGTGCCAGCGCGACAGTGGTCTCTGGAAACACCATATATTTT.

This clonotype has a count of ten or more. This chain connects TRBV2 to TRBJ1-1; D is uncertain. The germline V gene has CDR1 SNHLY and CDR2 FYNNEI. This CDR3 is 14 amino acids long. V lost 7 bases, J lost 1 base, and 13 bases lay in between. CDR3 sequence: CASNPGQQNTEAFF. Here the CDR3 DNA reads TGTGCCAGCAACCCCGGTCAGCAGAACACTGAAGCTTTCTTT.

The chain has TRBV29-1 and TRBJ1-1, with 8 nucleotides matching TRBD1. V was pared by 7 bases and J by 3 bases, with 4 bases of the junction left unmatched. The CDR3 contains 12 residues. Germline lookup yields CDR1 SQVTM and CDR2 ANQGSEA. The CDR3 here is CSAYRGDTEAFF. DNA of the CDR3: TGCAGCGCGTACAGGGGGGACACTGAAGCTTTCTTT.

This chain links TRBV2 with TRBJ2-1; 8 positions match TRBD1. Losses at the gene ends were 9 bases for V and 3 bases for J; bases not matched to a gene: 10. The CDR3 is 15 amino acids. CDR1 is SNHLY, CDR2 FYNNEI, per germline. CDR3 region: CASKGQDIIYNEQFF. The CDR3 DNA reads as TGTGCCAGTAAGGGACAGGACATTATCTACAATGAGCAGTTCTTC.

The V gene is TRBV6-5, the J gene TRBJ2-3; D may be TRBD1 (6 bases). Looked up from germline, CDR1 is MNHEY and CDR2 is SVGAGI. V lost 5 bases and J 3 bases, leaving 9 bases between the germline ends. The CDR3 totals 13 residues. This CDR3 reads CASSNRATDTQYF. The CDR3 coding sequence is TGTGCCAGCAGTAACAGGGCTACAGATACGCAGTATTTT.

The rearrangement links TRBV6-2 or TRBV6-3 to TRBJ1-2, with D hard to call. The germline V gene has CDR1 MNHEY and CDR2 SVGEGT. Trimming removed 6 bases from V and 1 base from J, with 15 bases in between. The CDR3 consists of 15 residues. CDR3 sequence (DNA): TGTGCCAGCAGACCGACGGAGACTTTTAACTATGGCTACACCTTC. Translation: CASRPTETFNYGYTF.

The table lists this clonotype with a few counts. V and J are TRBV6-2 or TRBV6-3 and TRBJ2-1; no clear D. CDR1 and CDR2 (germline): MNHEY, SVGEGT. The CDR3 loop spans 12 amino acids. V was clipped by 5 bases and J by 8 bases, with 10 bases between them. In nucleotides, the CDR3 is TGTGCCAGCAGTCGGGTAGCCCATGAGCAGTTCTTC. Translated: CASSRVAHEQFF.

This clonotype showed up just a few times. The chain has TRBV27 and TRBJ1-4, with D tentatively TRBD1 (5 bases). Germline V lookup: CDR1 MNHEY, CDR2 SMNVEV (reference sequence). Deletions cut 3 bases from V and 6 bases from J, with 20 bases between. The CDR3 length is 17 residues. The DNA for the CDR3 is TGTGCCAGCAGTTTGAGGGACCCCAGGTCTCTCCATGAAAAACTGTTTTTT. Translation: CASSLRDPRSLHEKLFF.

The V gene is TRBV27, the J gene TRBJ2-3; 9 nucleotides align to TRBD2. With V trimmed by 6 bases and J by 5 bases, 6 bases remained unmatched. The CDR3 consists of 14 residues. Germline lookup yields CDR1 MNHEY and CDR2 SMNVEV (reference sequence). The CDR3 coding sequence is TGTGCCAGCAGCGCGGGGGGGCGGGTAGATACGCAGTATTTT. This codes for CASSAGGRVDTQYF.

This clonotype was recorded many times. The chain carries TRBV20-1 and TRBJ2-3; 7 nucleotides align to TRBD1. CDR1 is DFQATT, CDR2 SNEGSKA, per germline (reference sequence). The V gene end was trimmed by 7 bases and the J gene end by 1 base; junction bases not matched to a gene: 8. The CDR3 length is 14 residues. The CDR3 DNA reads as TGCAGTGGGGCCAAGGGGGCGCGCACAGATACGCAGTATTTT. This gives the protein CSGAKGARTDTQYF.

This clonotype has only a few counts. J is TRBJ1-6 and V is TRBV5-1; the D is unclear. This CDR3 contains 13 residues. The germline V and J ends were trimmed by 0 bases and 7 bases, with 5 bases remaining between them. From germline, CDR1 is SGHRS and CDR2 YFSETQ. CDR3 nucleotides: TGCGCCAGCAGCTTGGCCCGAAATTCACCCCTCCACTTT. It specifies CASSLARNSPLHF.

In this sample, this clonotype turned up a few times. The J gene is TRBJ2-2, the V gene TRBV2; 7 positions agree with TRBD1. This CDR3 contains 13 residues. J was trimmed by 4 bases and V by 10 bases; bases with no gene match: 6. CDR1 and CDR2 from the germline V gene are SNHLY and FYNNEI. The CDR3: CAILSGGTGELFF. CDR3 nucleotides: TGTGCCATCCTATCAGGGGGCACCGGGGAGCTGTTTTTT.

This clonotype was counted between two and nine times. The J gene is TRBJ2-2, the V gene TRBV6-5, with no clear D. With 0 bases removed from V and 8 bases from J, the gap between germline ends came to 16 bases. This CDR3 is 16 amino acids long. Germline V gene sequence: CDR1 MNHEY, CDR2 SVGAGI. The chain's CDR3 is CASSYSNAQGAGELFF. As DNA, the CDR3 is TGTGCCAGCAGTTACTCCAACGCCCAAGGAGCAGGGGAGCTGTTTTTT.

This clonotype showed up just a few times. The CDR3 loop is CASSQGHGQGRGEKLFF. CDR3 coding DNA: TGCGCCAGCAGCCAAGGCCACGGGCAGGGTAGAGGAGAAAAACTGTTTTTT. This chain connects TRBV4-3 to TRBJ1-4; possible D gene TRBD1, 5 bases. This CDR3 has 17 amino acids. Germline V gene lookup returns CDR1 LGHNA and CDR2 YSLEER. V was pared by 1 base and J by 8 bases, with 20 bases between.

This clonotype was seen a handful of times. This chain links TRBV4-1 with TRBJ1-5; D remains ambiguous. The CDR3 loop spans 15 amino acids. V lost 4 bases, J lost 7 bases, and 17 bases lay in between. CDR1 MGHRA and CDR2 YSYEKL come from the germline V gene. The CDR3, as DNA: TGCGCCAGCAGCCCCCCGTTCCAGCTGGGCCAGCCCCAGCATTTT. Translation: CASSPPFQLGQPQHF.

This clonotype came up a few times. The chain uses TRBV10-3 and TRBJ2-1; the D is unclear. V shed 9 bases and J shed 6 bases, with 15 bases lying between them. The CDR3 has 13 amino acids. CDR1 and CDR2 from the germline V gene are ENHRY and SYGVKD. The CDR3 is CAIAPDHLNEQFF. DNA for the CDR3: TGTGCCATAGCTCCCGACCACCTCAATGAGCAGTTCTTC.

J is TRBJ2-7 and V is TRBV14; the D is unclear. The CDR3 consists of 13 residues. Germline V CDR1 and CDR2: SGHDN, FVKESK. The V end lost 0 bases, the J end lost 6 bases, and 9 bases lay between the germline ends. The CDR3 reads CASSQDFEREQYF. Here the CDR3 DNA reads TGTGCCAGCAGCCAAGATTTCGAGCGCGAGCAGTACTTC.

This clonotype was seen a few times. CDR3 nucleotide sequence: TGTGCCAGCAGCTCAGAAATACAGGGGAACAATCAGCCCCAGCATTTT. Protein product: CASSSEIQGNNQPQHF. The chain uses TRBV7-2 and TRBJ1-5; the match to TRBD1 covers 7 bases. This CDR3 region has 16 residues. The V and J ends lost 4 bases and 3 bases, in that order; junction bases with no gene match: 9. Germline V gene sequence: CDR1 SGHTA, CDR2 FQGNSA. The full variable domain, rest sourced from reference TRBV7-2 and TRBJ1-5, is GAGVSQSPSNKVTEKGKDVELRCDPISGHTALYWYRQSLGQGLEFLIYFQGNSAPDKSGLPSDRFSAERTGGSVSTLTIQRTQQEDSAVYLCASSSEIQGNNQPQHFGDGTRLSIL.

This clonotype was seen a few times. This rearrangement joins TRBV29-1 to TRBJ1-2, with a weak D call TRBD1 (5 bases). Germline-derived CDR1 and CDR2 are SQVTM and ANQGSEA. This CDR3 region has 16 residues. The V end was cut by 0 bases, the J end by 4 bases, with 18 bases between. CDR3 in amino acids: CSVEDRGPPSGYGYTF. DNA of the CDR3: TGCAGCGTTGAAGATCGGGGACCGCCCTCAGGCTATGGCTACACCTTC.